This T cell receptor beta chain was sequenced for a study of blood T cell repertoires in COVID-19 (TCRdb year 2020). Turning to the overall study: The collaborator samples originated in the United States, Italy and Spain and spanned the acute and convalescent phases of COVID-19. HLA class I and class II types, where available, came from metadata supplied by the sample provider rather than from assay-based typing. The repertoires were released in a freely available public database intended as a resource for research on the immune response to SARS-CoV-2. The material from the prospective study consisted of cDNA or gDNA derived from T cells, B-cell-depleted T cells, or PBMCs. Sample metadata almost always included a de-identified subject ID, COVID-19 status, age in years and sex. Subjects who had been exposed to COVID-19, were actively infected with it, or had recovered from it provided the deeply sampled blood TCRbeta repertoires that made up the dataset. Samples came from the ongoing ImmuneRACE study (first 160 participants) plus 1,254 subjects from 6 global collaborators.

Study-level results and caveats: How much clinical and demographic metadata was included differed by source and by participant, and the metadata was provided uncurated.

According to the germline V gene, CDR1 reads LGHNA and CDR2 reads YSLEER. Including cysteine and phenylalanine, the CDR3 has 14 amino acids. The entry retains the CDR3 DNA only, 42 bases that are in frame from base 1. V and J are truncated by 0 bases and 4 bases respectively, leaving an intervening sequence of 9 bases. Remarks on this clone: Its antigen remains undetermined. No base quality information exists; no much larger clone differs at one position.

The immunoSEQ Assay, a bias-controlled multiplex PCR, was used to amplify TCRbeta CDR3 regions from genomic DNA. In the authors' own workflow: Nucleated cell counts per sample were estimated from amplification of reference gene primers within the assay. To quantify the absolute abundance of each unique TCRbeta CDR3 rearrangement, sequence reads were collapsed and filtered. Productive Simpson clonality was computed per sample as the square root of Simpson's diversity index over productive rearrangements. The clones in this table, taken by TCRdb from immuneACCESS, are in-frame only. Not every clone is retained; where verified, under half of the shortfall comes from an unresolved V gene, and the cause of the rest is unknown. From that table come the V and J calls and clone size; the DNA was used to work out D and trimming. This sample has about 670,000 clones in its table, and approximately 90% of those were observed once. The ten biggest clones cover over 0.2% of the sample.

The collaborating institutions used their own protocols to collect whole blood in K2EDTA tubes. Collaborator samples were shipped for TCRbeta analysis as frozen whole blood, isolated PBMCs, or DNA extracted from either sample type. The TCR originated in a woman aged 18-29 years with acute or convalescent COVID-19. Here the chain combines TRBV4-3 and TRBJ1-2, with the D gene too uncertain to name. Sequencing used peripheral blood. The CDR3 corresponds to CASSQDRGPYGYTF. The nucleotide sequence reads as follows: TGCGCCAGCAGCCAAGATAGAGGGCCCTATGGCTACACCTTC.